This T cell receptor beta chain appears in the sequencing data of a study of CD4+ T cells in melanoma. Measured with immunoSEQ multiplex PCR; TCRdb has only the in-frame clones, and not every one. The sample comprises about 120,000 clones, about 92% of which are singletons, and 3.3% rests with the top ten. CDR1 is LNHDA and CDR2 is SQIVND in the germline V gene (reference sequence). This CDR3 is built from 14 residues. The ends were cut back, 7 bases at V and 2 bases at J, with 12 bases in the middle. The chain links TRBV19 to TRBJ1-5; possibly TRBD1 for D (5 bases). The material sequenced was peripheral blood. The clonotype was recovered from a human donor with melanoma. In DNA form, the CDR3 reads TGTGCCAGTACTGGGCCAGGGCGCAATCAGCCCCAGCATTTT. Translating it yields CASTGPGRNQPQHF. Supplemented by reference TRBV19 and TRBJ1-5, the full variable domain reads DGGITQSPKYLFRKEGQNVTLSCEQNLNHDAMYWYRQDPGQGLRLIYYSQIVNDFQKGDIAEGYSVSREKKESFPLTVTSAQKNPTAFYLCASTGPGRNQPQHFGDGTRLSIL.